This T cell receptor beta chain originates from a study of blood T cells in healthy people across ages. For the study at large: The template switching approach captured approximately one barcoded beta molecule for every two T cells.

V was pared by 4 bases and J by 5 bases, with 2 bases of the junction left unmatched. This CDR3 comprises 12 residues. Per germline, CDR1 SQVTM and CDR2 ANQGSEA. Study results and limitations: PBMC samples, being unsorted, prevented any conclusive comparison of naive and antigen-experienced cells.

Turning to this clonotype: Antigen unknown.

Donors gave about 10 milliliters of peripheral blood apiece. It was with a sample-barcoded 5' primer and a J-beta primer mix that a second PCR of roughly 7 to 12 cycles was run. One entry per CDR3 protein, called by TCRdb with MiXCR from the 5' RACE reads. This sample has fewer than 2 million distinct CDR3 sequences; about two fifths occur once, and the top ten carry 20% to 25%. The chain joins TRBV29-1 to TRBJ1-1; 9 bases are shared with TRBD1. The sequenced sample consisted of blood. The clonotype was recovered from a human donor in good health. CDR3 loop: CSVGGTGTEAFF. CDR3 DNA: TGCAGCGTTGGAGGGACAGGGACTGAAGCTTTCTTT.